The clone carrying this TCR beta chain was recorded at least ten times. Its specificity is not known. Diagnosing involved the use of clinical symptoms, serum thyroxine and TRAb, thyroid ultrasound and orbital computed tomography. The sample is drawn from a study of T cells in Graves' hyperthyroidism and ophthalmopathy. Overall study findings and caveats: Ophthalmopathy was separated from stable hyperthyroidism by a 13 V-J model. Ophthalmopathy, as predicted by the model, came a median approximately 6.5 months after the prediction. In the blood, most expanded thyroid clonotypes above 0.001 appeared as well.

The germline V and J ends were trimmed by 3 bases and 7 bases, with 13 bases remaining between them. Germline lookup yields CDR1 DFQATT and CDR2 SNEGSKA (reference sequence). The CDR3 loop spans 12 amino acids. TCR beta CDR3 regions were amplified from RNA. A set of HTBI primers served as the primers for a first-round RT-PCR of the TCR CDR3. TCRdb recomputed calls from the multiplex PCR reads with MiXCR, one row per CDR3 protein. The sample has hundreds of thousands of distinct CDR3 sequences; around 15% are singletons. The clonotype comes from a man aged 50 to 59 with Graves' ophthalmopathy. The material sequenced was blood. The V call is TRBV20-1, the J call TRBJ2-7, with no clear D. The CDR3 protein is CSASRASGEQYF. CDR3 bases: TGCAGTGCTAGTAGGGCCTCCGGGGAGCAGTACTTC.